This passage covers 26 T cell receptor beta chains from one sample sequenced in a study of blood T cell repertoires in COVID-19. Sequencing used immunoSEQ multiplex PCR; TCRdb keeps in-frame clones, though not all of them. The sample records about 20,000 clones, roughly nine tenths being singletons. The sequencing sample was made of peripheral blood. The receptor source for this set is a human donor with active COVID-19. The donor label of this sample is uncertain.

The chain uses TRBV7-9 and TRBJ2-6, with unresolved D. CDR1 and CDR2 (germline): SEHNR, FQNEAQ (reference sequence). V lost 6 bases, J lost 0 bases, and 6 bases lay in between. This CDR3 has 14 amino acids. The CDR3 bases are TGTGCCAGCAGGCTTAGCTCTGGGGCCAACGTCCTGACTTTC. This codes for CASRLSSGANVLTF.

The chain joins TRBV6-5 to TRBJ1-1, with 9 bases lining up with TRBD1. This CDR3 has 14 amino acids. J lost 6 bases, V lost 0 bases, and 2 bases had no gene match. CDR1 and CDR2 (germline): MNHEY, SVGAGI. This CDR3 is CASSYSDRGPEAFF. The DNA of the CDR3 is TGTGCCAGCAGTTACTCGGACAGGGGCCCTGAAGCTTTCTTT.

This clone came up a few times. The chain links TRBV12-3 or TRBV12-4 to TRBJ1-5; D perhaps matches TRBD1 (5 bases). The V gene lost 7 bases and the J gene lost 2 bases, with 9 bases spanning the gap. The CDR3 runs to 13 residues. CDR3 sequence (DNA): TGTGCCAGCATGCGGGGCGGCAATCAGCCCCAGCATTTT. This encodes CASMRGGNQPQHF.

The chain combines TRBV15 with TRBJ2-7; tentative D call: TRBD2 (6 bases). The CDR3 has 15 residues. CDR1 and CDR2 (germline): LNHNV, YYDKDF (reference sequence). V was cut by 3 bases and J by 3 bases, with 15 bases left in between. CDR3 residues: CATSREGVGFYEQYF. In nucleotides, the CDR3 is TGTGCCACCAGCAGGGAGGGAGTTGGATTCTACGAGCAGTACTTC.

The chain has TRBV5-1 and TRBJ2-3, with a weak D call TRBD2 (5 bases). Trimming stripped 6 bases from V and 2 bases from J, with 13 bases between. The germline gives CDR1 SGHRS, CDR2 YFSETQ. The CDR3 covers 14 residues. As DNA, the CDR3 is TGCGCCAGCATGTTGGGAGCGGACACAGATACGCAGTATTTT. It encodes CASMLGADTDTQYF.

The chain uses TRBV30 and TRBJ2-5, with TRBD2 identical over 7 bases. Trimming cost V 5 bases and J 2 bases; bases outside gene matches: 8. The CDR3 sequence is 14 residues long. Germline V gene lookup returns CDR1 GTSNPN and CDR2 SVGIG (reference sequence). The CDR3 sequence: CAWLKLAVQETQYF. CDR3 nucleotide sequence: TGTGCCTGGCTTAAGCTAGCGGTTCAAGAGACCCAGTACTTC.

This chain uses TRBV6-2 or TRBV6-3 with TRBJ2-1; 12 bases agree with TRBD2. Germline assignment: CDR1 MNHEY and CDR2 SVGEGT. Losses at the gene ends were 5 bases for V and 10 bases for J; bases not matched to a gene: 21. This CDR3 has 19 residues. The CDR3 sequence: CASSLGDRTLAGGPREQFF. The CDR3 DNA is TGTGCCAGCAGTCTCGGGGACAGGACCCTAGCGGGAGGGCCTAGGGAGCAGTTCTTC.

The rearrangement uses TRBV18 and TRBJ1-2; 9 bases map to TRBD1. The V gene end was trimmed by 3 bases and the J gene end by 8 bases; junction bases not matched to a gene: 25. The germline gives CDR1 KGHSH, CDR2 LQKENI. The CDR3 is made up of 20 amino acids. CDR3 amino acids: CASSPRGPGQGLPRRQGYTF. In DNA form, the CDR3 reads TGTGCCAGCTCACCTAGGGGGCCGGGACAGGGACTTCCTAGACGCCAAGGCTACACCTTC.

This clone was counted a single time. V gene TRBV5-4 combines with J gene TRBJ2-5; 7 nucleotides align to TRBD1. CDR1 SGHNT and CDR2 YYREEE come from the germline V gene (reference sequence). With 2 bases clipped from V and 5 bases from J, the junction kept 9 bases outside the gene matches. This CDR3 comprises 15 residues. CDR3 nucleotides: TGTGCCAGCAGCTTCCGACAGGGTTTGGCGGAGACCCAGTACTTC. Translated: CASSFRQGLAETQYF.

The CDR3 loop is CASSQAGGGGTSNSPLHF. Here the CDR3 DNA reads TGCGCCAGCAGCCAAGCAGGGGGCGGAGGGACGAGTAATTCACCCCTCCACTTT. The chain couples TRBV4-3 to TRBJ1-6; TRBD1 matches at 8 bases. From germline, CDR1 is LGHNA and CDR2 YSLEER. The CDR3 extends over 18 amino acids. After removal of 1 base from V and 6 bases from J, the junction contained 11 bases not matched to a gene.

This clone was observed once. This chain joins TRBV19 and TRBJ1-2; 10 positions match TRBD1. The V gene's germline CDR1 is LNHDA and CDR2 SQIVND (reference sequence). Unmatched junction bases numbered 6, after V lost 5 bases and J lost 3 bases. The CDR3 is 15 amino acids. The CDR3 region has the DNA TGTGCCAGTAGTGGGCTGACAGGGGGCGACTATGGCTACACCTTC. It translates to CASSGLTGGDYGYTF.

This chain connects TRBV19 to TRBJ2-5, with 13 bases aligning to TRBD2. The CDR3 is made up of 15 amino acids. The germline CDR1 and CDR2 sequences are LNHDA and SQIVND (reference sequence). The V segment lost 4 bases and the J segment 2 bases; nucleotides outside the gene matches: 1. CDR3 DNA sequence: TGTGCCAGTAGTAAGGGACTAGCGGGACAAGAGACCCAGTACTTC. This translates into CASSKGLAGQETQYF.

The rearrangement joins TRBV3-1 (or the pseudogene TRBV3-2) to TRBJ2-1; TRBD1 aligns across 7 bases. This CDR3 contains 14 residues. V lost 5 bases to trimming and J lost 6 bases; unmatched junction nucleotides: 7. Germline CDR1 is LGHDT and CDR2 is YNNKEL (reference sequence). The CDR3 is CASSVKRTGNEQFF. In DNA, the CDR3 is TGTGCCAGCAGCGTTAAGCGGACAGGCAATGAGCAGTTCTTC.

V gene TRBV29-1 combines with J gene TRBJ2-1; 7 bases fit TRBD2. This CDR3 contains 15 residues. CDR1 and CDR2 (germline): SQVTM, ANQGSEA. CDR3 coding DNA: TGCAGACTTTCGGGGGGACCTCTGATTTACAATGAGCAGTTCTTC. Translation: CRLSGGPLIYNEQFF.

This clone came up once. In nucleotides, the CDR3 is TGTGCCAGCAGGCCGGGACTAGCGGTCTACAATGAGCAGTTCTTC. This codes for CASRPGLAVYNEQFF. V and J are TRBV6-5 and TRBJ2-1, with 11 bases identical to TRBD2. The CDR3 consists of 15 residues. V dropped 6 bases and J dropped 3; count of bases not matched to a gene: 4. Looked up from germline, CDR1 is MNHEY and CDR2 is SVGAGI.

CDR3 amino acids: CASSPPAFDTQYF. In nucleotides, the CDR3 is TGTGCCAGCTCACCACCGGCCTTCGATACGCAGTATTTT. The rearrangement joins TRBV18 to TRBJ2-3; no clear D gene. The CDR3 runs 13 residues. The germline V gene has CDR1 KGHSH and CDR2 LQKENI. V gave up 0 bases and J gave up 6 bases, with 7 bases separating them. Based on the CDR3 plus reference TRBV18 and TRBJ2-3, the full variable domain is NAGVMQNPRHLVRRRGQEARLRCSPMKGHSHVYWYRQLPEEGLKFMVYLQKENIIDESGMPKERFSAEFPKEGPSILRIQQVVRGDSAAYFCASSPPAFDTQYFGPGTRLTVL.

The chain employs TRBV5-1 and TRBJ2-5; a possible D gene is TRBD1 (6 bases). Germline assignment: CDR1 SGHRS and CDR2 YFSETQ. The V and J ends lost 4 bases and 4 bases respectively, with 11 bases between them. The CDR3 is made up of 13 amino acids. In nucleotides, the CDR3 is TGCGCCAGCAGCAGCAGGGGTAGAGAGACCCAGTACTTC. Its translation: CASSSRGRETQYF.

Here the CDR3 reads CASSFRLVIIPGELFF. The CDR3 bases are TGTGCCAGCAGTTTCAGACTAGTAATCATCCCCGGGGAGCTGTTTTTT. This chain uses TRBV28 with TRBJ2-2; the D gene is possibly TRBD2 (6 bases). CDR1 and CDR2 from the germline V gene are MDHEN and SYDVKM. Trimming stripped 3 bases from V and 6 bases from J, with 17 bases between. The CDR3 is 16 amino acids. Based on the CDR3 plus reference TRBV28 and TRBJ2-2, the full variable domain is DVKVTQSSRYLVKRTGEKVFLECVQDMDHENMFWYRQDPGLGLRLIYFSYDVKMKEKGDIPEGYSVSREKKERFSLILESASTNQTSMYLCASSFRLVIIPGELFFGEGSRLTVL.

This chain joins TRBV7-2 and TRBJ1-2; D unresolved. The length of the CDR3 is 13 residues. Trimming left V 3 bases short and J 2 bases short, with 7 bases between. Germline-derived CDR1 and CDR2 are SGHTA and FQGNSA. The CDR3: CASSFEGNYGYTF. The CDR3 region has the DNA TGTGCCAGCAGCTTTGAGGGAAACTATGGCTACACCTTC.

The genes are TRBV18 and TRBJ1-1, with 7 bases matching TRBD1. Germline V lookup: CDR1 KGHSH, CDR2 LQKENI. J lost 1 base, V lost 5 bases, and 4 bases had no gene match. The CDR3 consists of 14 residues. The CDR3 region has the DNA TGTGCCAGCTCAGCAGGGACAGAGAACACTGAAGCTTTCTTT. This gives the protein CASSAGTENTEAFF.

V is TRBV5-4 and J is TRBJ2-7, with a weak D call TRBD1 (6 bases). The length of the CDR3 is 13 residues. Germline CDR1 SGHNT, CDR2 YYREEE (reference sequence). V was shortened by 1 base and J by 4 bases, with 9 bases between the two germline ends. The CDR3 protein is CASSLPGEYEQYF. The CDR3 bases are TGTGCCAGCAGCTTGCCAGGGGAATACGAGCAGTACTTC.

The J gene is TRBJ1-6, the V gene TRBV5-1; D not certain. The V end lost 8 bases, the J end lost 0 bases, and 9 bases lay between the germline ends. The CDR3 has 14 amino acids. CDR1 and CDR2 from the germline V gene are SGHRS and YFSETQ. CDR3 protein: CASNAGSYNSPLHF. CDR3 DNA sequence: TGCGCCAGTAACGCGGGCTCCTATAATTCACCCCTCCACTTT.

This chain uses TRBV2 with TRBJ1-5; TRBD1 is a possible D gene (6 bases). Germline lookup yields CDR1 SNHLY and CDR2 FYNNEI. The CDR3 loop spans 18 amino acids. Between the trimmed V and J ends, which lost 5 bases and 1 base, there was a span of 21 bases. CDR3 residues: CASSRAVGPTGSNQPQHF. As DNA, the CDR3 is TGTGCCAGCAGTCGCGCGGTTGGCCCCACAGGGAGCAATCAGCCCCAGCATTTT.

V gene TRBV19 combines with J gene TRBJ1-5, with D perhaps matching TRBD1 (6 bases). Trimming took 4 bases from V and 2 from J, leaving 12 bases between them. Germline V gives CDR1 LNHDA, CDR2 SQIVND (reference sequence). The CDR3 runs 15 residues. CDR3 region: CASSSLSGGNQPQHF. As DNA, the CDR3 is TGTGCCAGTAGTAGCCTCTCAGGGGGCAATCAGCCCCAGCATTTT.

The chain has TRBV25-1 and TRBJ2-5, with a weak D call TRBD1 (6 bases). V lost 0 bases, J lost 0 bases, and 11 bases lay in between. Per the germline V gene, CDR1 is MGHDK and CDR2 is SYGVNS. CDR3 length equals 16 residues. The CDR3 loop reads CASSEYGTQYQETQYF. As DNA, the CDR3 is TGTGCCAGCAGTGAATACGGGACACAGTACCAAGAGACCCAGTACTTC.

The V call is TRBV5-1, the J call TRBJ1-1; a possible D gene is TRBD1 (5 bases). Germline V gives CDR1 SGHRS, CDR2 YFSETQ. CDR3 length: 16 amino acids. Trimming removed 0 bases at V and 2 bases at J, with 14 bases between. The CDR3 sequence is CASSLDAGRRNTEAFF. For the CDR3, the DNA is TGCGCCAGCAGCTTGGACGCAGGGAGGCGAAACACTGAAGCTTTCTTT.